The TCR beta chain described here comes from a study of cytomegalovirus exposure and HLA in healthy donors. Remarks on this clone: Its specificity is unknown. A read error may account for a junction end that differs from germline.

General observations from the study: Researchers had no immune exposure information except CMV serostatus available.

The CDR3 sequence is 12 residues long. Germline loops: CDR1 MNHNY, CDR2 SVGAGI (reference sequence). The study ran its PCR with 60 Vbeta and 13 Jbeta primers. The protocol was immunoSEQ multiplex PCR, while the TCRdb copy is restricted to in-frame clones and leaves out a portion. Among some 100,000 clones listed, more than 65% were seen once. Sample: PBMCs. The chain carries TRBV6-6 and TRBJ2-7, with D hard to call. The TCR was taken from a woman aged 18-29 years in good health and CMV-seropositive. The CDR3 loop reads CASSYSLSPSDF. In nucleotides, the CDR3 is TGTGCCAGCAGTTACTCGCTGTCCCCCTCGGACTTC.